The 22 T cell receptor beta chains below were found in one sample sequenced in a study of shared clonotypes between healthy human individuals. This table comes from immunoSEQ multiplex PCR, and its TCRdb copy is limited to in-frame clones, with some not included. The sample lists more than 2 million clones, roughly 96% occurring once. The sample consisted of naive CD4+ T cells sorted from blood. As to subset: CD45RA+ positively selected. All receptors come from a man aged 18 to 29 in good health.

On this clone itself: Germline and junction disagree at one end, which may indicate a read error. The CDR3 sequence: CASSYLRGPYEQYF. DNA of the CDR3: TGTGCCAGCAGCTACTTAAGGGGGCCCTACGAGCAGTACTTC. V and J are TRBV6-5 and TRBJ2-7; 7 bases line up with TRBD1. Looked up from germline, CDR1 is MNHEY and CDR2 is SVGAGI. The CDR3 runs to 14 residues.

The chain couples TRBV6-1 to TRBJ2-3; TRBD1 matches 8 bases. The CDR3 is 15 residues long. After removal of 6 bases from V and 2 bases from J, the junction contained 7 bases not matched to a gene. Germline-derived CDR1 and CDR2 are MNHNS and SASEGT. CDR3 amino acids: CASSQDRVITDTQYF. The CDR3 nucleotides read TGTGCCAGCAGCCAGGACAGGGTAATCACAGATACGCAGTATTTT.

The chain has TRBV5-4 and TRBJ2-7, with TRBD2 as a possible D gene (6 bases). The CDR3 extends over 13 amino acids. Germline V CDR1 and CDR2: SGHNT, YYREEE (reference sequence). Trimming took off 1 base at V and 4 bases at J, with 9 bases between the two ends. The CDR3 sequence: CASSLRGRYEQYF. CDR3 bases: TGTGCCAGCAGCTTGCGGGGGAGGTACGAGCAGTACTTC.

Concerning this clone: Other DNA variants within this sample encode the same CDR3. V gene TRBV2 combines with J gene TRBJ1-5; D is ambiguous. CDR1 SNHLY and CDR2 FYNNEI come from the germline V gene. The CDR3 covers 13 residues. The V gene lost 3 bases and the J gene lost 3 bases, with 6 bases spanning the gap. The CDR3 region is CASSERVNQPQHF. The CDR3 DNA follows: TGTGCCAGCAGTGAGAGGGTCAATCAGCCCCAGCATTTT.

V and J are TRBV9 and TRBJ2-5; D perhaps matches TRBD2 (6 bases). The germline gives CDR1 SGDLS, CDR2 YYNGEE. This CDR3 region has 15 residues. V lost 2 bases to trimming and J lost 5 bases, with 16 bases between them. CDR3 DNA sequence: TGTGCCAGCAGCGTCCGGGAGTCCCCATGGGAGACCCAGTACTTC. This translates into CASSVRESPWETQYF.

This clone was seen once. The chain combines TRBV11-2 with TRBJ2-7; tentatively, D is TRBD1 (6 bases). Trimming pared 6 bases from V and 7 bases from J, leaving 22 bases between. The CDR3 extends over 15 amino acids. CDR1 and CDR2 from the germline V gene are SGHAT and FQNNGV. In nucleotides, the CDR3 is TGTGCCAGCAGGGTTCCGGGGACAACGATGCTGGAGCAGTACTTC. This gives the protein CASRVPGTTMLEQYF. The full variable domain, with the rest looked up from reference TRBV11-2 and TRBJ2-7, is EAGVAQSPRYKIIEKRQSVAFWCNPISGHATLYWYQQILGQGPKLLIQFQNNGVVDDSQLPKDRFSAERLKGVDSTLKIQPAKLEDSAVYLCASRVPGTTMLEQYFGPGTRLTVT.

Worth noting for this clone: A much larger clone lies one base from this, so it may be a read error. The V and J genes are TRBV30 and TRBJ1-5; no firm D call. CDR3 length equals 14 residues. Germline V lookup: CDR1 GTSNPN, CDR2 SVGIG (reference sequence). The DNA for the CDR3 is TGTGCCAGGAGTTTTTCGGGCGCCAATCAGCCCCAGCATTTT. Its protein product is CARSFSGANQPQHF.

The chain employs TRBV6-5 and TRBJ2-3; D perhaps matches TRBD1 (5 bases). The V end was cut by 6 bases, the J end by 8 bases, with 9 bases between. The CDR3 totals 11 residues. Germline V gene lookup returns CDR1 MNHEY and CDR2 SVGAGI. In DNA form, the CDR3 reads TGTGCCAGCAGGAACCAGGGTACGCAGTATTTT. This sequence encodes CASRNQGTQYF.

The chain has TRBV5-1 and TRBJ2-5; D remains unclear. Trimming took off 0 bases at V and 5 bases at J, with 11 bases between the two ends. CDR3 size: 14 residues. Germline V CDR1 and CDR2: SGHRS, YFSETQ. As DNA, the CDR3 is TGCGCCAGCAGCTTGGAAAGGCCTGACGAGACCCAGTACTTC. It yields the protein CASSLERPDETQYF.

J is TRBJ1-4 and V is TRBV6-5; possibly TRBD1 for D (5 bases). Looked up from germline, CDR1 is MNHEY and CDR2 is SVGAGI. The CDR3 extends over 16 amino acids. V gave up 0 bases and J gave up 8 bases, with 16 bases separating them. For the CDR3, the DNA is TGTGCCAGCAGTTACTCGATCGGGCAGGGTGGGGAAAAACTGTTTTTT. Amino acids: CASSYSIGQGGEKLFF.

V and J are TRBV23-1 and TRBJ2-5, with no clear D. TRBV23-1 is an ORF, with its function uncertain. Trimming removed 8 bases from V and 2 bases from J, with 12 bases in between. This CDR3 has 13 residues. CDR3 residues: CASVCGSQETQYF. DNA for the CDR3: TGCGCCAGCGTGTGTGGGTCGCAAGAGACCCAGTACTTC.

The genes are TRBV11-2 and TRBJ2-4; 7 bases are shared with TRBD2. Germline V CDR1 and CDR2: SGHAT, FQNNGV. After removal of 5 bases from V and 7 bases from J, the junction contained 11 bases not matched to a gene. CDR3 length: 15 residues. The DNA of the CDR3 is TGTGCCAGCAGCCTCTCCACTAGCGAGTGGAACATTCAGTACTTC. This sequence encodes CASSLSTSEWNIQYF.

The rearrangement joins TRBV7-2 to TRBJ1-6, with a weak D call TRBD1 (5 bases). Trimming shortened V by 5 bases and J by 5 bases, and 19 bases separated the two germline ends. This CDR3 is built from 17 residues. Looked up from germline, CDR1 is SGHTA and CDR2 is FQGNSA. In DNA form, the CDR3 reads TGTGCCAGCAGCGGAGAAAGGGGCAGGGCTAATAATTCACCCCTCCACTTT. It codes for CASSGERGRANNSPLHF.

The CDR3 coding sequence is TGTGCCAGCAGTTTTCAGGGGGCAGGGCAGCCCCAGCATTTT. This translates into CASSFQGAGQPQHF. The J gene is TRBJ1-5, the V gene TRBV28, with TRBD1 identical over 8 bases. The CDR3 extends over 14 amino acids. The junction had 5 bases not matched to a gene; V was cut back by 3 bases and J by 7 bases. CDR1 and CDR2 (germline): MDHEN, SYDVKM.

This chain connects TRBV7-9 to TRBJ2-7; 7 nucleotides line up with TRBD1. The V and J ends lost 5 bases and 0 bases, in that order; junction bases with no gene match: 10. The CDR3 loop spans 16 amino acids. The germline V gene encodes CDR1 SEHNR and CDR2 FQNEAQ (reference sequence). CDR3 loop: CASSPGPGGDSYEQYF. DNA of the CDR3: TGTGCCAGCAGCCCCGGCCCAGGGGGAGACTCCTACGAGCAGTACTTC.

This clone was detected once. The chain has TRBV10-3 and TRBJ1-4, with D perhaps matching TRBD1 (5 bases). Germline assignment: CDR1 ENHRY and CDR2 SYGVKD. This CDR3 contains 15 residues. V lost 2 bases and J 12 bases, leaving 19 bases between the germline ends. CDR3 sequence (DNA): TGTGCCATCAGTGAGCGGACCGGCGCTTGGGGGGAACTGTTTTTT. This translates into CAISERTGAWGELFF.

The chain is built from TRBV2 and TRBJ1-2; D gene uncertain. This CDR3 contains 15 residues. V lost 2 bases, J lost 0 bases, and 10 bases lay in between. CDR1 and CDR2 from the germline V gene are SNHLY and FYNNEI. The CDR3 region is CASSEKKYSNYGYTF. The DNA of the CDR3 is TGTGCCAGCAGTGAAAAGAAGTATTCTAACTATGGCTACACCTTC.

This chain joins TRBV27 and TRBJ1-5, with a possible D match to TRBD1 (5 bases). Germline lookup yields CDR1 MNHEY and CDR2 SMNVEV (reference sequence). The V gene lost 5 bases and the J gene lost 4 bases, with 24 bases spanning the gap. CDR3 size: 18 residues. This CDR3 is CASSPSPGQGSINQPQHF. CDR3 DNA: TGTGCCAGCAGTCCGTCCCCCGGGCAGGGTTCGATAAATCAGCCCCAGCATTTT.

The sample holds one count of this clone. This chain uses TRBV7-3 with TRBJ2-4, with D perhaps matching TRBD1 (6 bases). CDR3 size: 17 residues. Trimming cost V 5 bases and J 1 base, with 18 bases left between them. The germline CDR1 and CDR2 sequences are SGHTA and FQGTGA. The CDR3 region has the DNA TGTGCCAGCAGCCCTGACCCTCCAGGGGTTGCCAAAAACATTCAGTACTTC. The encoded protein is CASSPDPPGVAKNIQYF. Combining the CDR3 with reference TRBV7-3 and TRBJ2-4 gives the whole variable domain GAGVSQTPSNKVTEKGKYVELRCDPISGHTALYWYRQSLGQGPEFLIYFQGTGAADDSGLPNDRFFAVRPEGSVSTLKIQRTERGDSAVYLCASSPDPPGVAKNIQYFGAGTRLSVL.

The gene calls are TRBV2 and TRBJ2-2, with 10 bases aligning to TRBD2. The CDR3 sequence is 15 residues long. Germline V gene data show CDR1 as SNHLY and CDR2 as FYNNEI. V lost 11 bases, J lost 4 bases, and 10 bases stayed unmatched. The CDR3 loop reads CAGSSGSKSTGELFF. The CDR3 bases are TGTGCCGGGTCTAGCGGGAGTAAGTCCACCGGGGAGCTGTTTTTT. Supplemented by reference TRBV2 and TRBJ2-2, the full variable domain reads EPEVTQTPSHQVTQMGQEVILRCVPISNHLYFYWYRQILGQKVEFLVSFYNNEISEKSEIFDDQFSVERPDGSNFTLKIRSTKLEDSAMYFCAGSSGSKSTGELFFGEGSRLTVL.

V usage is TRBV9 and J usage is TRBJ1-1, with D unresolved. This CDR3 contains 14 residues. V dropped 4 bases and J dropped 0 bases, with 10 bases sitting between them. Germline CDR1 SGDLS, CDR2 YYNGEE. As DNA, the CDR3 is TGTGCCAGCAGCCCCCACAGCGTGAACACTGAAGCTTTCTTT. It yields the protein CASSPHSVNTEAFF.

This clone showed up just once. V gene TRBV5-4 combines with J gene TRBJ2-7; TRBD2 matches 7 bases. The CDR3 is made up of 14 amino acids. The ends lost 5 bases at V and 4 bases at J; junction bases unmatched: 9. Germline V gives CDR1 SGHNT, CDR2 YYREEE (reference sequence). The CDR3 sequence is CASSPSSGPYEQYF. CDR3 bases: TGTGCCAGCAGTCCGTCTAGCGGACCTTACGAGCAGTACTTC. Together with reference TRBV5-4 and TRBJ2-7, the CDR3 gives the full variable domain: ETGVTQSPTHLIKTRGQQVTLRCSSQSGHNTVSWYQQALGQGPQFIFQYYREEENGRGNFPPRFSGLQFPNYSSELNVNALELDDSALYLCASSPSSGPYEQYFGPGTRLTVT.